The 18 T cell receptor beta chains presented below share a single source sample, sequenced in a study of cytomegalovirus exposure and HLA in healthy donors. Using immunoSEQ multiplex PCR, the repertoire was profiled, and TCRdb retains in-frame clones only, with some absent. The repertoire consists of more than 150,000 clones, with 70% to 90% occurring once and the leading ten covering roughly 3%. Input material: PBMCs. The receptors derive from a man between 18 and 35 years old in good health and CMV-seronegative.

The chain employs TRBV19 and TRBJ2-3; tentatively, D is TRBD1 (6 bases). This CDR3 has 14 residues. Trimming took off 5 bases at V and 2 bases at J, with 11 bases between the two ends. Germline V gene data show CDR1 as LNHDA and CDR2 as SQIVND (reference sequence). The CDR3: CASSPQGSTDTQYF. In DNA form, the CDR3 reads TGTGCCAGTAGTCCACAGGGCTCCACAGATACGCAGTATTTT.

The rearrangement uses TRBV6-5 and TRBJ1-2; tentatively, D is TRBD1 (5 bases). V lost 6 bases to trimming and J lost 3 bases, with 14 bases between them. Germline-derived CDR1 and CDR2 are MNHEY and SVGAGI. The CDR3 contains 14 residues. The CDR3: CASSLTRADYGYTF. CDR3 bases: TGTGCCAGCAGCCTAACCAGGGCTGACTATGGCTACACCTTC.

The chain carries TRBV10-3 and TRBJ2-2; TRBD1 aligns across 9 bases. The CDR3 is 15 residues long. J was trimmed by 3 bases and V by 7 bases; bases with no gene match: 6. Germline V lookup: CDR1 ENHRY, CDR2 SYGVKD. CDR3 amino acids: CAIIGGDRDTGELFF. The CDR3 DNA sequence: TGTGCCATCATAGGAGGGGACAGGGACACCGGGGAGCTGTTTTTT.

The chain links TRBV28 to TRBJ1-2; 8 positions match TRBD1. The CDR3 is 14 residues long. The V gene end was trimmed by 5 bases and the J gene end by 8 bases; junction bases not matched to a gene: 10. The germline V gene encodes CDR1 MDHEN and CDR2 SYDVKM. CDR3 region: CASSPLRTGIGYTF. The CDR3, as DNA: TGTGCCAGCAGTCCCCTCCGGACAGGGATCGGCTACACCTTC.

The chain uses TRBV2 and TRBJ1-1; 8 bases map to TRBD1. CDR1 SNHLY and CDR2 FYNNEI come from the germline V gene. V shed 2 bases, J shed 8 bases, and the junction held 4 bases outside the gene matches. The CDR3 length is 13 residues. The CDR3: CASSESRQGEAFF. The CDR3 coding sequence is TGTGCCAGCAGTGAAAGTCGACAGGGGGAAGCTTTCTTT. The full variable domain, with the rest looked up from reference TRBV2 and TRBJ1-1, is EPEVTQTPSHQVTQMGQEVILRCVPISNHLYFYWYRQILGQKVEFLVSFYNNEISEKSEIFDDQFSVERPDGSNFTLKIRSTKLEDSAMYFCASSESRQGEAFFGQGTRLTVV.

The J gene is TRBJ1-2, the V gene TRBV5-5, with TRBD1 identical over 8 bases. Germline trimming cut 4 bases from V and 3 bases from J; bases unmatched to any gene: 11. The CDR3 is 16 residues long. Per the germline V gene, CDR1 is SGHKS and CDR2 is YYEKEE (reference sequence). The CDR3 reads CASSPGVAGGYYGYTF. CDR3 nucleotides: TGTGCCAGCAGCCCCGGAGTCGCAGGGGGCTACTATGGCTACACCTTC.

The chain uses TRBV7-9 and TRBJ2-7; 9 nucleotides line up with TRBD1. V was clipped by 5 bases and J by 0 bases; unmatched bases: 2. The CDR3 sequence is 14 residues long. From germline, CDR1 is SEHNR and CDR2 FQNEAQ (reference sequence). The CDR3: CASSETGGSYEQYF. The CDR3 nucleotides are TGTGCCAGCAGCGAGACAGGGGGCTCCTACGAGCAGTACTTC.

CDR3 bases: TGTGCCAGCGGGGAGGGAGCCCTCGTAAATCAGCCCCAGCATTTT. It is translated as CASGEGALVNQPQHF. The chain couples TRBV6-5 to TRBJ1-5; D remains unclear. The CDR3 extends over 15 amino acids. Trimming took off 8 bases at V and 4 bases at J, with 18 bases between the two ends. Germline assignment: CDR1 MNHEY and CDR2 SVGAGI.

This clone was counted a few times. The chain carries TRBV10-1 and TRBJ2-1, with D possibly being TRBD1 (5 bases). Deletions cut 3 bases from V and 7 bases from J, with 10 bases between. CDR3 length: 13 amino acids. In germline, CDR1 is WNHNN, CDR2 SYGVQD (reference sequence). The CDR3 DNA reads TGCGCCAGCAGTGAACAGGATGGGAATGAGCAGTTCTTC. Protein product: CASSEQDGNEQFF.

V gene TRBV5-1 combines with J gene TRBJ1-2, with TRBD1 as a possible D gene (5 bases). The CDR3 totals 13 residues. Germline CDR1 SGHRS, CDR2 YFSETQ. V lost 5 bases, J lost 3 bases, and 11 bases lay in between. CDR3 nucleotide sequence: TGCGCCAGCAGTCGTCAACAGGACTATGGCTACACCTTC. This sequence encodes CASSRQQDYGYTF.

The V gene is TRBV19, the J gene TRBJ1-2; TRBD1 agrees at 9 bases. The length of the CDR3 is 11 residues. Per the germline V gene, CDR1 is LNHDA and CDR2 is SQIVND (reference sequence). Trimming took 8 bases from V and 9 from J; bases not matched to a gene: 4. CDR3 nucleotide sequence: TGTGCCAGTGCGACAGGGGGAAGCTACACCTTC. Its protein product is CASATGGSYTF.

The chain employs TRBV28 and TRBJ2-7; 8 bases line up with TRBD1. This CDR3 region has 14 residues. Germline values: CDR1 MDHEN, CDR2 SYDVKM. The J segment lost 5 bases and the V segment lost 5 bases, leaving 8 bases of the junction unmatched. CDR3 amino acids: CASSMRTGFDEQYF. As DNA, the CDR3 is TGTGCCAGCAGTATGAGGACAGGGTTCGACGAGCAGTACTTC.

V is TRBV10-3 and J is TRBJ2-3; 8 nucleotides line up with TRBD2. CDR1 is ENHRY and CDR2 is SYGVKD in the germline V gene. This CDR3 is 19 amino acids long. V was pared by 0 bases and J by 0 bases, with 11 bases of the junction left unmatched. CDR3 bases: TGTGCCATCAGTGAGTCGCGGGGGGCACCTCCTCCCAGCACAGATACGCAGTATTTT. This gives the protein CAISESRGAPPPSTDTQYF.

The J gene is TRBJ2-2, the V gene TRBV11-2, with D uncertain. Germline lookup yields CDR1 SGHAT and CDR2 FQNNGV. Trimming took off 1 base at V and 5 bases at J, with 11 bases between the two ends. This CDR3 contains 15 residues. The CDR3, as DNA: TGTGCCAGCAGCTTAGTGCTCGTCGGGACCGGGGAGCTGTTTTTT. Translation: CASSLVLVGTGELFF.

The V and J genes are TRBV11-2 and TRBJ1-4; the match to TRBD1 covers 7 bases. CDR3 length: 16 amino acids. Germline V gene data show CDR1 as SGHAT and CDR2 as FQNNGV. The junction had 9 bases not matched to a gene; V was cut back by 3 bases and J by 5 bases. As DNA, the CDR3 is TGTGCCAGCAGCTTTCACCGGGACAGCCTAAATGAAAAACTGTTTTTT. Translating gives CASSFHRDSLNEKLFF.

The rearrangement uses TRBV6-5 and TRBJ1-5; TRBD1 matches 8 bases. CDR3 length equals 13 residues. J was trimmed by 3 bases and V by 9 bases; bases with no gene match: 4. CDR1 and CDR2 (germline): MNHEY, SVGAGI. The CDR3 spells CASKTGDNQPQHF. DNA for the CDR3: TGTGCCAGTAAGACAGGGGACAATCAGCCCCAGCATTTT.

This chain connects TRBV6-5 to TRBJ1-5; possibly TRBD1 for D (5 bases). CDR3 length: 15 residues. Per the germline V gene, CDR1 is MNHEY and CDR2 is SVGAGI. V shed 6 bases and J shed 1 base, with 13 bases lying between them. The CDR3, as DNA: TGTGCCAGCAGCCCTACAGGATTCAGCAATCAGCCCCAGCATTTT. It encodes CASSPTGFSNQPQHF.

A remark on this clone: No conserved phenylalanine or tryptophan ends this CDR3, so it is likely a read error. It is unclear where the CDR3 begins or ends on the DNA, so no DNA is shown, and the CDR3 is as TCRdb lists it. CDR3 residues: CASSLDPPTSG. The rearrangement uses TRBV27 and TRBJ2-7; TRBD2, the table's D call, was not compared with the DNA. The CDR3 length is 11 residues, termini included. Looked up from germline, CDR1 is MNHEY and CDR2 is SMNVEV (reference sequence).